This TCR beta chain was documented in a study of memory CD4+ T cells and cytomegalovirus serostatus. Background on the study: Of the healthy Belgian adults, 8 to 10 were CMV seropositive and about two dozen seronegative.

TCRdb's table, derived via immunoSEQ multiplex PCR, lists solely in-frame clones and lacks some. Of fewer than 50,000 clones listed, 76% are singletons. Single viable CD3+CD4+CD8-CD45RO+ cells were sorted as the memory CD4+ T cells. V lost 5 bases and J lost 0, with 15 bases in between. The CDR3 contains 16 residues. CDR1 SGHNT and CDR2 YYREEE come from the germline V gene (reference sequence). The sequence was obtained from an adult in good health and CMV-seronegative. The chain is built from TRBV5-4 and TRBJ1-3, with a tentative D call TRBD1 (6 bases). The sequencing input was memory CD4+ T cells from blood. CDR3 bases: TGTGCCAGCAGTTCGGACAGTCTTTTCTCTGGAAACACCATATATTTT. This encodes CASSSDSLFSGNTIYF.